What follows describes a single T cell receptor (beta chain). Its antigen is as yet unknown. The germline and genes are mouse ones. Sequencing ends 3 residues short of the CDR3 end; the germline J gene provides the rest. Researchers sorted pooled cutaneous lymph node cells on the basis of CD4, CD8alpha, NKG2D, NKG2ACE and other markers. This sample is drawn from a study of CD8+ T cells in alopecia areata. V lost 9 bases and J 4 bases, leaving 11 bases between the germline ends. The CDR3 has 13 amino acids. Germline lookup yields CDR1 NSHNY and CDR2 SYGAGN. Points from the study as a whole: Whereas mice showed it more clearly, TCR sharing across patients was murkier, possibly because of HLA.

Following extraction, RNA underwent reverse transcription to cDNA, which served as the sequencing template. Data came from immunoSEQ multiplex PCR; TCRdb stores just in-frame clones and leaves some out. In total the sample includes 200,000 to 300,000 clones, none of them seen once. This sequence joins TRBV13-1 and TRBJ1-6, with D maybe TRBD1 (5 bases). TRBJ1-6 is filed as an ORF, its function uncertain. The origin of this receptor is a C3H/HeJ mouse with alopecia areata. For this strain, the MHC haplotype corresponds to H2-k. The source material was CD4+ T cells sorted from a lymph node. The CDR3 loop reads CAISGQYNSPLYF. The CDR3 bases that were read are TGTGCCATCTCCGGACAATATAATTCGCCC.